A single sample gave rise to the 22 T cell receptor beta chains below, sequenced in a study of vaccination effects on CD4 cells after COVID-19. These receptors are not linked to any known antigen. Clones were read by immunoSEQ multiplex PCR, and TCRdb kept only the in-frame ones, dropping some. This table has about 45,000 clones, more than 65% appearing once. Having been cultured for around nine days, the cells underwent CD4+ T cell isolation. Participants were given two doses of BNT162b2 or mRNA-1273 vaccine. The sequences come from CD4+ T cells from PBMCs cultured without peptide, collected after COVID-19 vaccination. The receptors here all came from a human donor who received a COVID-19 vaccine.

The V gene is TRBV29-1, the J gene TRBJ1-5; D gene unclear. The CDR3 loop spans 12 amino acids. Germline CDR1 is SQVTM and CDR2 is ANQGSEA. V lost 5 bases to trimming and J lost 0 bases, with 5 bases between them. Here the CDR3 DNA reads TGCAGCGTTCGGGATAGCAATCAGCCCCAGCATTTT. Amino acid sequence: CSVRDSNQPQHF. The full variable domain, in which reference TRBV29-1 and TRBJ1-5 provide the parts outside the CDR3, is SAVISQKPSRDICQRGTSLTIQCQVDSQVTMMFWYRQQPGQSLTLIATANQGSEATYESGFVIDKFPISRPNLTFSTLTVSNMSPEDSSIYLCSVRDSNQPQHFGDGTRLSIL.

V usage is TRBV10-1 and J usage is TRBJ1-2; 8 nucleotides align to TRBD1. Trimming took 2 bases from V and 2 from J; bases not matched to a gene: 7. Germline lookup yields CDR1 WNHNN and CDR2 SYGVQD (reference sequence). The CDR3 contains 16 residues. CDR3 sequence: CASSELAGGRNYGYTF. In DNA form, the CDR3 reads TGCGCCAGCAGTGAGCTTGCAGGGGGCAGGAACTATGGCTACACCTTC.

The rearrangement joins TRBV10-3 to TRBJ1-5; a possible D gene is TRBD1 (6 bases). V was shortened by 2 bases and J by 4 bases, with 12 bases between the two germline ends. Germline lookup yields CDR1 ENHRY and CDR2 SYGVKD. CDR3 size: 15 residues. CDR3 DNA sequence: TGTGCCATCAGTGAGGGGGGCGAGGGAAATCAGCCCCAGCATTTT. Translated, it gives CAISEGGEGNQPQHF.

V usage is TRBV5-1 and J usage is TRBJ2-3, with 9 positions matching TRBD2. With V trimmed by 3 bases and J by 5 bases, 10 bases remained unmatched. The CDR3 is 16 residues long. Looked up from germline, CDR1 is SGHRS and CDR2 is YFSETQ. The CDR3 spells CASSSLLAGSGDTQYF. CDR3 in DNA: TGCGCCAGCAGCTCATTACTAGCGGGTTCGGGAGATACGCAGTATTTT.

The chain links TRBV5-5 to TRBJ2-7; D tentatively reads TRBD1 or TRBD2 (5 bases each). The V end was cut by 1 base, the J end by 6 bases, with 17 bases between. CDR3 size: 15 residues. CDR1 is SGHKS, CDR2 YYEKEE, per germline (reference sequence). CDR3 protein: CASSLREIGATEQYF. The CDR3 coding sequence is TGTGCCAGCAGCTTGAGGGAGATCGGGGCCACCGAGCAGTACTTC.

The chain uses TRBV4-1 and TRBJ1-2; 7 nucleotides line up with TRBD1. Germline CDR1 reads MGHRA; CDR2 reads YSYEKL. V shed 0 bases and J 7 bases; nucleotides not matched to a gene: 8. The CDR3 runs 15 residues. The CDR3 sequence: CASSQDATGVRGYTF. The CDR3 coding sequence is TGCGCCAGCAGCCAAGATGCCACAGGGGTGCGTGGCTACACCTTC.

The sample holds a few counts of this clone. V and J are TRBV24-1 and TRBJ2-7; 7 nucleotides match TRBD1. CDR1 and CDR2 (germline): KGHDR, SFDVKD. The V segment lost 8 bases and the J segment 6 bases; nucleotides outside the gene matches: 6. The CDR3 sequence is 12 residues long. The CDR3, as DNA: TGTGCCACCAAGACAGGGAGCTGCGAGCAGTACTTC. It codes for CATKTGSCEQYF.

DNA of the CDR3: TGCGCCACGACATTGACAGGGGGCTCGGTCGGGGAGCTGTTTTTT. It codes for CATTLTGGSVGELFF. This chain links TRBV5-1 with TRBJ2-2, with TRBD1 identical over 10 bases. This CDR3 has 15 amino acids. Looked up from germline, CDR1 is SGHRS and CDR2 is YFSETQ. Trimming took 9 bases from V and 7 from J; bases not matched to a gene: 12.

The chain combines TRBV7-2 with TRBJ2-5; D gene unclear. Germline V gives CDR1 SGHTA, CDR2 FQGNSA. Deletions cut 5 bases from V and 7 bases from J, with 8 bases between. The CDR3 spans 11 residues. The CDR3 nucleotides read TGTGCCAGCAGCACCCCGGGGACCCAGTACTTC. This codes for CASSTPGTQYF.

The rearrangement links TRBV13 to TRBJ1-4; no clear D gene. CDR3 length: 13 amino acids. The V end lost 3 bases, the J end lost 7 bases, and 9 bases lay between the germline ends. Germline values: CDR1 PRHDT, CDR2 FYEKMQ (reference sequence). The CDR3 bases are TGTGCCAGCAGCTTCCGGGCGGGTGAAAAACTGTTTTTT. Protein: CASSFRAGEKLFF. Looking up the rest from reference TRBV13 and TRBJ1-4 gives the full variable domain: AAGVIQSPRHLIKEKRETATLKCYPIPRHDTVYWYQQGPGQDPQFLISFYEKMQSDKGSIPDRFSAQQFSDYHSELNMSSLELGDSALYFCASSFRAGEKLFFGSGTQLSVL.

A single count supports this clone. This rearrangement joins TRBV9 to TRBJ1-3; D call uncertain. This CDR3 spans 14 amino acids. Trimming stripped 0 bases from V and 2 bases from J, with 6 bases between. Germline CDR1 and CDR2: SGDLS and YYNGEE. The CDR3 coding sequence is TGTGCCAGCAGCGTAGGGGGTCCTGGAAACACCATATATTTT. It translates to CASSVGGPGNTIYF.

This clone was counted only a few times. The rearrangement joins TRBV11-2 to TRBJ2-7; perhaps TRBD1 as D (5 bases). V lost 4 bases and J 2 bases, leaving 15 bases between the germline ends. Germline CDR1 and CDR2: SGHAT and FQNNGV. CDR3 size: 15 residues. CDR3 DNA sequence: TGTGCCAGCAGCTACCAGGCGCTAGGGGCCTACGAGCAGTACTTC. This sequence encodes CASSYQALGAYEQYF.

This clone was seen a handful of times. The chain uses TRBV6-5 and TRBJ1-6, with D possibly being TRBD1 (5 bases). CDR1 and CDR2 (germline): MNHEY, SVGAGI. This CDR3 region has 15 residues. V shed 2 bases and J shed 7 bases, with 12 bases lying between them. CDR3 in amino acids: CASSYGGRENSPLHF. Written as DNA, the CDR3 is TGTGCCAGCAGTTACGGTGGCAGGGAGAATTCACCCCTCCACTTT.

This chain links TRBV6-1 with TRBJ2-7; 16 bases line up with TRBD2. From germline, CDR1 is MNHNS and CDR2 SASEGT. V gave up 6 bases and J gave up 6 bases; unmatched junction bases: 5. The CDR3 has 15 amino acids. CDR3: CASSYGTSGGGEQYF. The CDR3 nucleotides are TGTGCCAGCAGCTACGGGACTAGCGGGGGGGGCGAGCAGTACTTC.

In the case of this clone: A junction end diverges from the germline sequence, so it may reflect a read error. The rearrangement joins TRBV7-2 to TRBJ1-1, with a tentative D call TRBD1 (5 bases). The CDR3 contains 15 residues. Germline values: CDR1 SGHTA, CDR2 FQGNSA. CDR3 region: CASSYQGTLNTEAFF. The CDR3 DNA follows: TGTGCCAGCAGCTACCAGGGTACGCTGAATACTGAAGCTTTCTTT.

CDR3 bases: TGTGCCACCAGTGACCAATGGGGGGGCTTGGTGAATGAGCAGTTCTTC. The encoded protein is CATSDQWGGLVNEQFF. The chain combines TRBV24-1 with TRBJ2-1; possible D gene TRBD2, 7 bases. The CDR3 totals 16 residues. Germline loops: CDR1 KGHDR, CDR2 SFDVKD. V gave up 4 bases and J gave up 7 bases, with 19 bases separating them.

CDR3 in DNA: TGTGCCATCAGTCGTGGGAGCACGAACACTGAAGCTTTCTTT. It translates to CAISRGSTNTEAFF. This chain uses TRBV10-3 with TRBJ1-1, with D unresolved. Trimming pared 5 bases from V and 1 base from J, leaving 11 bases between. The CDR3 spans 14 residues. Germline lookup yields CDR1 ENHRY and CDR2 SYGVKD.

The CDR3 sequence is CASSSGQGEDGYTF. The CDR3 coding sequence is TGCGCCAGCAGCTCGGGACAGGGAGAAGATGGCTACACCTTC. The rearrangement joins TRBV5-1 to TRBJ1-2; 9 bases are a match to TRBD1. The CDR3 totals 14 residues. CDR1 is SGHRS, CDR2 YFSETQ, per germline. Unmatched junction bases numbered 6, after V lost 3 bases and J lost 6 bases.

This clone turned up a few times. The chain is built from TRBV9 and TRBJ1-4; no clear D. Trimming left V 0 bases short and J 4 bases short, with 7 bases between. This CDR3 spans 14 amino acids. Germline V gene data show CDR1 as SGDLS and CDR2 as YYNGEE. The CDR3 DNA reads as TGTGCCAGCAGCGTAGGGACCCTTAATGAAAAACTGTTTTTT. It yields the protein CASSVGTLNEKLFF.

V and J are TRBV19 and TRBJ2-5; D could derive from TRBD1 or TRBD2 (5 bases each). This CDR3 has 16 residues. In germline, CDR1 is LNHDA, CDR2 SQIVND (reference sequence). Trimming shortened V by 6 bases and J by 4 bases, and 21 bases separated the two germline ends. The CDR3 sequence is CASRSGTQGTGETQYF. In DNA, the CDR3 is TGTGCCAGTAGAAGTGGGACGCAGGGAACCGGAGAGACCCAGTACTTC.

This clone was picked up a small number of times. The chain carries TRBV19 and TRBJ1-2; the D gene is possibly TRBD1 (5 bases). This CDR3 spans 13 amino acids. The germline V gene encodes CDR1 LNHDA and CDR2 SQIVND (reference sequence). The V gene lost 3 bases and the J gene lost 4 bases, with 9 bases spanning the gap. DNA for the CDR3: TGTGCCAGTAGTATCGACAGTACCTATGGCTACACCTTC. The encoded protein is CASSIDSTYGYTF.

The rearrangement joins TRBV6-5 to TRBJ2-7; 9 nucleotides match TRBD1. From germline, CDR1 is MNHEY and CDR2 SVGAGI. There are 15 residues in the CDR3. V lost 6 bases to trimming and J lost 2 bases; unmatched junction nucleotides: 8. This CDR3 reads CASRQQGASPYEQYF. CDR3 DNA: TGTGCCAGCAGACAACAGGGGGCGTCCCCCTACGAGCAGTACTTC.